This is a list of T cell receptor beta chains from one sample in a study of blood T cell repertoires in COVID-19. The protocol was immunoSEQ multiplex PCR, while the TCRdb copy is restricted to in-frame clones and leaves out a portion. The top ten hold around 13% of the sample, which has some 100,000 clones, more than 75% seen once. The material sequenced was peripheral blood. The receptors here all came from a human donor in a cohort sampled during active COVID-19. Both conserved end residues are part of each CDR3. D genes are given only for firm matches. Size tells how often a clone was seen (once, few, many) or the class of an expanded clone, and some rows leave it out.

V gene,clone size,J gene,D gene,CDR3 length,CDR3 protein,CDR3 DNA
TRBV30,.,TRBJ2-7,TRBD1,16,CAWSVPGQGARYEQYF,TGTGCCTGGAGTGTCCCGGGACAGGGGGCTAGGTACGAGCAGTACTTC
TRBV27,few,TRBJ2-1,TRBD2,16,CASFRLPSGRYNEQFF,TGTGCCAGCTTCAGACTCCCCAGCGGGAGATACAATGAGCAGTTCTTC
TRBV5-1,.,TRBJ1-1,.,14,CASSLYGADTEAFF,TGCGCCAGCAGCTTGTACGGCGCGGACACTGAAGCTTTCTTT
TRBV5-6,once,TRBJ1-2,.,12,CASSRMTSGYTF,TGTGCCAGCAGCCGAATGACTAGTGGCTACACCTTC
TRBV5-1,.,TRBJ1-1,TRBD1,14,CASSTGQGDTEAFF,TGCGCCAGCAGCACAGGACAGGGGGACACTGAAGCTTTCTTT
TRBV10-2,.,TRBJ1-2,.,11,CASSERYGYTF,TGCGCCAGCAGTGAGCGGTATGGCTACACCTTC
TRBV7-2,.,TRBJ2-5,TRBD1,15,CASSLRQGSLETQYF,TGTGCCAGCAGCCTTAGACAGGGAAGTTTGGAGACCCAGTACTTC
TRBV15,.,TRBJ2-1,TRBD2,18,CATSRGFGGGPSYNEQFF,TGTGCCACCAGCAGAGGCTTTGGCGGGGGGCCCTCCTACAATGAGCAGTTCTTC
TRBV6-5,.,TRBJ1-2,.,14,CASSYSTGNYGYTF,TGTGCCAGCAGTTACTCGACAGGAAACTATGGCTACACCTTC
TRBV18,.,TRBJ1-6,.,15,CASSPRQGSNSPLHF,TGTGCCAGCTCACCACGGCAGGGGAGTAATTCACCCCTCCACTTT
TRBV3-1/TRBV3-2,.,TRBJ2-7,.,16,CASSQPPQGLIGEQYF,TGTGCCAGCAGCCAGCCCCCACAGGGCCTTATTGGGGAGCAGTACTTC
TRBV4-1,few,TRBJ2-4,.,17,CASSHLGQKIAKNIQYF,TGCGCCAGCAGCCACCTTGGACAGAAGATAGCCAAAAACATTCAGTACTTC
TRBV7-9,.,TRBJ2-7,.,15,CASSARGGVAYEQYF,TGTGCCAGCAGCGCCCGAGGGGGGGTGGCCTACGAGCAGTACTTC
TRBV3-1/TRBV3-2,.,TRBJ2-3,.,15,CASSQAGGSTDTQYF,TGTGCCAGCAGCCAAGCAGGGGGGAGCACAGATACGCAGTATTTT
TRBV6-5,.,TRBJ2-7,.,15,CASRRSRDSPYEQYF,TGTGCCAGCAGAAGAAGTCGGGACTCACCCTACGAGCAGTACTTC
TRBV4-1,.,TRBJ2-1,TRBD2,15,CASSQVSGMNNEQFF,TGCGCCAGCAGCCAAGTTAGCGGGATGAACAATGAGCAGTTCTTC
TRBV10-2,.,TRBJ1-2,TRBD1,13,CASSGQGAFGYTF,TGCGCCAGCAGTGGGCAGGGGGCATTCGGCTACACCTTC
TRBV5-1,.,TRBJ2-7,TRBD1,14,CASSRSTGYSEQYF,TGCGCCAGCAGCCGGTCGACAGGGTACTCCGAGCAGTACTTC
TRBV18,.,TRBJ1-2,TRBD1,16,CASSPIGTDTNYGYTF,TGTGCCAGCTCACCAATTGGGACAGACACTAACTATGGCTACACCTTC
TRBV5-1,once,TRBJ2-1,TRBD2,14,CASSSGTSGQGQFF,TGCGCCAGCAGCTCCGGGACTAGCGGGCAAGGGCAGTTCTTC
TRBV6-5,.,TRBJ1-4,.,14,CASRFEGTNEKLFF,TGTGCCAGCCGATTTGAGGGCACTAATGAAAAACTGTTTTTT
TRBV6-5,.,TRBJ2-1,TRBD2,15,CASSYSTSGHNEQFF,TGTGCCAGCAGTTACTCGACTAGCGGGCACAATGAGCAGTTCTTC
TRBV30,.,TRBJ1-1,.,13,CAWIRPGGTEAFF,TGTGCCTGGATTCGCCCGGGGGGCACTGAAGCTTTCTTT
TRBV4-1,.,TRBJ1-2,.,15,CASTKGGIDYDGYTF,TGCGCCTCTACAAAGGGAGGGATCGATTACGATGGCTACACCTTC
TRBV6-1,.,TRBJ2-1,TRBD2,17,CASSGGPSGFTYNEQFF,TGTGCCAGCAGTGGGGGTCCTAGCGGGTTTACCTACAATGAGCAGTTCTTC
TRBV12-5,.,TRBJ2-7,TRBD2,14,CASALLGTSYEQYF,TGTGCTAGTGCCCTCCTCGGGACTAGCTACGAGCAGTACTTC
TRBV7-8,.,TRBJ2-1,TRBD2,15,CASSTPGLVGDEQFF,TGTGCCAGCAGTACCCCGGGACTAGTGGGCGATGAGCAGTTCTTC
TRBV3-1/TRBV3-2,.,TRBJ2-6,.,15,CASSQGGPGANVLTF,TGTGCCAGCAGCCAAGGGGGGCCTGGGGCCAACGTCCTGACTTTC
TRBV5-6,few,TRBJ2-7,.,12,CASSFLLYEQYF,TGTGCCAGCAGCTTTCTTTTGTACGAGCAGTACTTC
TRBV13,.,TRBJ2-1,.,13,CASTQTSYNEQFF,TGTGCCAGCACCCAGACAAGCTACAATGAGCAGTTCTTC
TRBV18,few,TRBJ2-3,.,13,CASATRSTDTQYF,TGTGCCAGCGCGACTAGAAGCACAGATACGCAGTATTTT
TRBV7-2,few,TRBJ2-4,TRBD1,17,CASSFTSQGVAKNIQYF,TGTGCCAGCAGCTTTACTTCTCAGGGGGTGGCCAAAAACATTCAGTACTTC
TRBV7-2,.,TRBJ2-1,.,15,CASSSYSSSYNEQFF,TGTGCCAGCAGCTCCTACTCGAGCTCCTACAATGAGCAGTTCTTC
TRBV19,.,TRBJ1-6,TRBD1,15,CASSMTGTYNSPLHF,TGTGCCAGTAGTATGACAGGGACTTATAATTCACCCCTCCACTTT
TRBV18,.,TRBJ2-7,.,14,CASSQTSRVYEQYF,TGTGCCAGCTCACAAACTAGCAGGGTCTACGAGCAGTACTTC
TRBV19,once,TRBJ2-5,.,12,CASRLPGETQYF,TGTGCCAGTAGGCTCCCGGGAGAGACCCAGTACTTC
TRBV5-3,.,TRBJ1-2,TRBD1,14,CARSRDRANYGYTF,TGTGCCAGAAGCCGGGACAGGGCCAACTATGGCTACACCTTC
TRBV6-6,.,TRBJ1-2,TRBD1,14,CASSYRTGDYGYTF,TGTGCCAGCAGTTACCGGACAGGGGACTATGGCTACACCTTC
TRBV5-1,.,TRBJ2-1,TRBD1,15,CASRPGQGTYNEQFF,TGCGCCAGCAGACCGGGACAGGGGACATACAATGAGCAGTTCTTC
TRBV7-9,.,TRBJ2-2,TRBD2,14,CASRLLAATGELFF,TGTGCCAGCAGATTACTAGCGGCAACCGGGGAGCTGTTTTTT
TRBV2,few,TRBJ1-1,TRBD1,12,CGTGLANTEAFF,TGTGGGACAGGCCTAGCCAACACTGAAGCTTTCTTT
TRBV5-1,once,TRBJ1-2,TRBD1,14,CASSRTGDTYGYTF,TGCGCCAGCAGTAGGACAGGGGACACCTATGGCTACACCTTC
TRBV9,.,TRBJ2-7,.,15,CASSPRGGGVYEQYF,TGTGCCAGCAGCCCCCGCGGAGGGGGCGTCTACGAGCAGTACTTC
TRBV18,.,TRBJ1-3,TRBD1,16,CASSLSTGLSGNTIYF,TGTGCCAGCTCACTCTCGACAGGGCTCTCTGGAAACACCATATATTTT
TRBV18,.,TRBJ2-1,.,15,CASSPPGGAYNEQFF,TGTGCCAGCTCACCACCGGGGGGAGCCTACAATGAGCAGTTCTTC
TRBV7-9,.,TRBJ1-1,.,15,CASSLVWASNTEAFF,TGTGCCAGCAGCTTAGTGTGGGCTTCGAACACTGAAGCTTTCTTT
TRBV3-1/TRBV3-2,.,TRBJ2-7,.,17,CASSLTITGQLAYEQYF,TGTGCCAGCAGCCTAACTATAACAGGGCAGCTTGCCTACGAGCAGTACTTC
TRBV7-8,.,TRBJ2-7,TRBD2,18,CASSLASRTSGIRNEQYF,TGTGCCAGCAGCTTAGCCTCCCGGACTAGCGGGATAAGGAACGAGCAGTACTTC
TRBV7-2,.,TRBJ2-3,TRBD2,17,CASSPRTSGVSTDTQYF,TGTGCCAGCAGCCCCAGGACTAGCGGGGTATCCACAGATACGCAGTATTTT